The rows below give T cell receptor beta chains drawn from one sample of a study of T-cell memory formation after mild COVID-19. TCRdb reprocessed the 5' RACE reads with MiXCR, giving one entry per CDR3 protein. This sample yields 250,000 to 350,000 distinct CDR3 sequences, of which about a sixth are seen a single time; around 23% belongs to the top ten. The specimen was PBMCs or a T cell subset sorted from them (not recorded which). The receptor set was obtained from a man between 18 and 35 years old who had mild COVID-19 (a few samples of this study predate the infection). Cell type and time point are not known. Each CDR3 is given with its conserved first and last residue. Each record gives: V gene, CDR3 protein.

v_call: TRBV3-1
cdr3_aa: CASSHDAPSSEQFF

v_call: TRBV29-1
cdr3_aa: CSARPRGSYNEQFF

v_call: TRBV5-1
cdr3_aa: CASMEGGEGNQPQHF

v_call: TRBV7-8
cdr3_aa: CASGGSQLEYGDTQYF

v_call: TRBV3-1
cdr3_aa: CASSQGWGDGRNSPLHF

v_call: TRBV7-2
cdr3_aa: CASSATGGPDIQYF

v_call: TRBV27
cdr3_aa: CASSERHPGGQPQHF

v_call: TRBV2
cdr3_aa: CASDNGNQPQHF

v_call: TRBV5-6
cdr3_aa: CASSLDTRETQYF

v_call: TRBV5-1
cdr3_aa: CASSLGADFSGNTIYF

v_call: TRBV20-1
cdr3_aa: CSARDLTFGNTDTQYF

v_call: TRBV5-1
cdr3_aa: CASSRDRNQETQYF

v_call: TRBV7-2
cdr3_aa: CASSVGGGVMNEQYF

v_call: TRBV11-1
cdr3_aa: CASRLTGLVADTQYF

v_call: TRBV10-3
cdr3_aa: CAINAVADSPLHF

v_call: TRBV20-1
cdr3_aa: CSARDVGGSGNEQFF

v_call: TRBV6-2/TRBV6-3
cdr3_aa: CASSGRPYNEQFF

v_call: TRBV15
cdr3_aa: CATRETVSTGELFF

v_call: TRBV20-1
cdr3_aa: CSGATASYGYTF

v_call: TRBV5-1
cdr3_aa: CASSFDPGSNQPQHF

v_call: TRBV6-5
cdr3_aa: CASSRLAGNEQFF

v_call: TRBV5-1
cdr3_aa: CASSLASANTEAFF

v_call: TRBV7-8
cdr3_aa: CASSLGGLALAGELFF

v_call: TRBV5-1
cdr3_aa: CASSLAGAAHTDTQYF

v_call: TRBV9
cdr3_aa: CASSPQGTGQETQYF

v_call: TRBV5-1
cdr3_aa: CASSLEGRVRLLFTDTQYF

v_call: TRBV5-1
cdr3_aa: CASSFGTGLYEQYF

v_call: TRBV12-3/TRBV12-4
cdr3_aa: CASSLGTSGVMGNEQFF

v_call: TRBV7-9
cdr3_aa: CASSSSRQNTEAFF

v_call: TRBV28
cdr3_aa: CASTPFRDRVFGYTF

v_call: TRBV28
cdr3_aa: CASSILDRAEQYF

v_call: TRBV27
cdr3_aa: CASSPLDRYEQYF

v_call: TRBV6-5
cdr3_aa: CASRTVGDTQYF

v_call: TRBV9
cdr3_aa: CASNPAVAGSYNEQFF

v_call: TRBV7-6
cdr3_aa: CASSSPGRPGELFF

v_call: TRBV7-9
cdr3_aa: CASSLFLSTDTQYF

v_call: TRBV6-6
cdr3_aa: CASSYGDTGQGALYEQYF

v_call: TRBV4-3
cdr3_aa: CASSRHRASEGTQYF